This TCR beta chain comes out of a study of early T cells in non-severe SARS-CoV-2 infection. The V end was cut by 5 bases, the J end by 7 bases, with 12 bases between. Germline CDR1 reads SQVTM; CDR2 reads ANQGSEA. This CDR3 region has 12 residues. TCRdb re-analysed the 5' RACE reads in MiXCR, keeping a single row per CDR3 protein. Of about 70,000 distinct CDR3 sequences detected, around 10% appear once; the ten largest clones hold roughly 15%. The sample in question was whole blood, obtained at baseline. This TCR was sampled from an adult who was a healthcare worker with PCR-confirmed SARS-CoV-2 infection or an uninfected control (not recorded which). The donor label of this sample is uncertain. The chain is built from TRBV29-1 and TRBJ2-1; tentative D call: TRBD1 (7 bases). Here the CDR3 DNA reads TGCAGCGTTCAGGGGGGCCGGAATGAGCAGTTCTTC. Protein sequence: CSVQGGRNEQFF.